Listed below are T cell receptor beta chains from one sample, sequenced in a study of T cell responses to AZD1222 COVID-19 vaccine. The repertoire was sequenced with immunoSEQ multiplex PCR; TCRdb's copy has only in-frame clones and lacks some. The sample holds roughly 140,000 clones; 92% are singletons and the top ten take about a tenth. The specimen was peripheral blood, collected 28 days after the second AZD1222 dose. These receptors were obtained from an adult who received the AZD1222 COVID-19 vaccine. CDR3s include the opening cysteine and the closing phenylalanine or tryptophan. D genes are given only for firm matches. The size of a clone is reported for some rows only, either as once, few or many, or as a class for expanded clones.

D gene	J gene	V gene	clone size	CDR3 DNA	CDR3 protein
TRBD1	TRBJ1-1	TRBV7-2	.	TGTGCCAGCAGCCAGGGGACAGCTTACCCTGAAGCTTTCTTT	CASSQGTAYPEAFF
TRBD2	TRBJ2-5	TRBV9	.	TGTGCCAGCAGCGTAGCTACCGGGGCTAGCGGACCCCAAGAGACCCAGTACTTC	CASSVATGASGPQETQYF
TRBD2	TRBJ2-1	TRBV9	.	TGTGCCAGCAGCGTTGGAGGCGGGGGGGCCGGGAATGAGCAGTTCTTC	CASSVGGGGAGNEQFF
.	TRBJ2-2	TRBV18	.	TGTGCCAGCTCACCACGGGGGAGTAGGGCCGGGGAGCTGTTTTTT	CASSPRGSRAGELFF
.	TRBJ1-2	TRBV10-3	.	TGTGCCATCCGATACCCCTCGGACTATGGCTACACCTTC	CAIRYPSDYGYTF
.	TRBJ2-3	TRBV4-3	.	TGCGCCAGCAGCCAAGGGGCAGATACGCAGTATTTT	CASSQGADTQYF
.	TRBJ1-1	TRBV2	.	TGTGCCAGCAGCGTAGCAGGGGAGAGCACTGAAGCTTTCTTT	CASSVAGESTEAFF
.	TRBJ1-1	TRBV28	.	TGTGCCAGCAGTCCCAATGAGGGGCGTACTGAAGCTTTCTTT	CASSPNEGRTEAFF
.	TRBJ1-2	TRBV2	.	TGTGCCAGCAGCGTTCAGGGGCCGAACTATGGCTACACCTTC	CASSVQGPNYGYTF
.	TRBJ1-5	TRBV27	once	TGTGCCAGCAGTCCTTTGACAGGATTTAGCAATCAGCCCCAGCATTTT	CASSPLTGFSNQPQHF
TRBD1	TRBJ2-3	TRBV24-1	.	TGTGCCACCAGTGATTCACGGGACAGCCACATCGCAGATACGCAGTATTTT	CATSDSRDSHIADTQYF
TRBD1	TRBJ1-2	TRBV19	.	TGTGCCAGTAGTACACAACCGAGACAGGGGTCCTCCTATGGCTACACCTTC	CASSTQPRQGSSYGYTF
TRBD1	TRBJ1-2	TRBV5-1	.	TGCGCCAGCAGACCCGGACAGGGGGCTGGCTACACCTTC	CASRPGQGAGYTF
.	TRBJ2-1	TRBV18	.	TGTGCCAGCTCACCAAATCCGGGTGAGCAGTTCTTC	CASSPNPGEQFF
.	TRBJ1-2	TRBV29-1	.	TGCAGCGTTGTGTTGGGGGAATATGGCTACACCTTC	CSVVLGEYGYTF
TRBD1	TRBJ2-3	TRBV2	once	TGTGCCAGCAGTGAACTCCTGTGGGACAGGGACACAGATACGCAGTATTTT	CASSELLWDRDTDTQYF
.	TRBJ2-5	TRBV5-1	.	TGCGCCAGCAGCTTGCAGGGTAGAGAGACCCAGTACTTC	CASSLQGRETQYF
.	TRBJ1-5	TRBV24-1	.	TGTGCCACCAGTGAGGGGTTAGCGCGGCCCCAGCATTTT	CATSEGLARPQHF
.	TRBJ1-5	TRBV7-2	.	TGTGCCAGCAGCTTAGACGCGGGGCCCCAGCATTTT	CASSLDAGPQHF
TRBD1	TRBJ1-5	TRBV6-5	.	TGTGCCAGCAGTACAAACAGGGGGCAAGGGCCCCAGCATTTT	CASSTNRGQGPQHF
.	TRBJ1-4	TRBV2	.	TGTGCCAGCAGGTTACGACCGACTAATGAAAAACTGTTTTTT	CASRLRPTNEKLFF
TRBD1	TRBJ1-1	TRBV11-2	.	TGTGCCAGCAGCTTAGGTACCGGGACAGGGGAAGCTTTCTTT	CASSLGTGTGEAFF
.	TRBJ2-3	TRBV12-5	.	TGTGCTAGTGGTTTGATTAGCACAGATACGCAGTATTTT	CASGLISTDTQYF
.	TRBJ1-2	TRBV28	.	TGTGCCAGCAGTTTACAAAGCTATGGCTACACCTTC	CASSLQSYGYTF
.	TRBJ1-2	TRBV5-4	.	TGTGCCAGCATGGATGGACGATATGGCTACACCTTC	CASMDGRYGYTF
TRBD1	TRBJ1-1	TRBV3-1/TRBV3-2	.	TGTGCCAGCAGCCAGGCAGGGGGCGGATATAACACTGAAGCTTTCTTT	CASSQAGGGYNTEAFF
TRBD2	TRBJ2-1	TRBV11-2	.	TGTGCCAGCAGACATCTAGCGGGAGACGTCGGCGATGAGCAGTTCTTC	CASRHLAGDVGDEQFF
.	TRBJ1-1	TRBV21-1	.	TGTGCCAGCAGCGCGTCCCGGGACAGGGGGAACACTGAAGCTTTCTTT	CASSASRDRGNTEAFF
.	TRBJ1-1	TRBV29-1	.	TGCAGCGTTGAAGATCCAGTGGCTCTGATTAGAGCTTTCTTT	CSVEDPVALIRAFF
.	TRBJ1-2	TRBV12-5	.	TGTGCTAGTGGTTTCAGCCCGACAAAACCAGACAAGAACTATGGCTACACCTTC	CASGFSPTKPDKNYGYTF
.	TRBJ1-2	TRBV6-6	.	TGTGCCAGCAGTTACAATACAGAGGGCAACACCTTC	CASSYNTEGNTF
TRBD1	TRBJ1-1	TRBV30	.	TGTGCCTGGAGCCGAACAGGGGGATGGGAAACTGAAGCTTTCTTT	CAWSRTGGWETEAFF
.	TRBJ2-5	TRBV2	.	TGTGCCAGCAGGGGGGGGGCGGAGACCCAGTACTTC	CASRGGAETQYF
.	TRBJ1-1	TRBV6-5	once	TGTGCCAGCAGTTACTCGGGAGGCTACAGCACTGAAGCTTTCTTT	CASSYSGGYSTEAFF
TRBD1	TRBJ2-1	TRBV11-1	.	TGTGCCAGCAGCTTCGACAGGGGGAGCTACAATGAGCAGTTCTTC	CASSFDRGSYNEQFF
.	TRBJ2-1	TRBV29-1	.	TGCAGCGTTGTCGATCGGGGGTATGAGCAGTTCTTC	CSVVDRGYEQFF
.	TRBJ2-7	TRBV18	.	TGTGCCAGCTCCCCGACCGGTTCTACCTACGAGCAGTACTTC	CASSPTGSTYEQYF
TRBD1	TRBJ2-1	TRBV27	.	TGTGCCAGCAGTTTACAGGGGGCGAGCAATGAGCAGTTCTTC	CASSLQGASNEQFF
TRBD1	TRBJ1-2	TRBV7-3	.	TGTGCCAGCAGCCTCGGACAGGGAGGTGGCTACACCTTC	CASSLGQGGGYTF
.	TRBJ2-4	TRBV7-9	.	TGTGCCAGCAAGACCAGGGTTTTTCAGTACTTC	CASKTRVFQYF
.	TRBJ1-3	TRBV7-9	.	TGTGCCAGCAGCTTATTCGCCGCGGGTCTGCTGACTGGAAACACCATATATTTT	CASSLFAAGLLTGNTIYF
TRBD2	TRBJ2-3	TRBV5-1	.	TGCGCCAGCAGCCCCCCTGGTTTAACGGGAGGTGGCACAGATACGCAGTATTTT	CASSPPGLTGGGTDTQYF
TRBD1	TRBJ1-2	TRBV6-5	.	TGTGCCAGCAGTTACCAGGGAGGGGGCGCATATGGCTACACCTTC	CASSYQGGGAYGYTF
TRBD1	TRBJ1-5	TRBV7-6	.	TGTGCCAGCAGCCCAGGAGGGGGCCGCAATCAGCCCCAGCATTTT	CASSPGGGRNQPQHF
.	TRBJ2-4	TRBV4-3	once	TGCGCCAGCAGCCAAGATTTACCTAACATTCAGTACTTC	CASSQDLPNIQYF
.	TRBJ2-2	TRBV6-2/TRBV6-3	.	TGTGCCAGCACCCCCGGGGGGCGCAAGAACACCGGGGAGCTGTTTTTT	CASTPGGRKNTGELFF
TRBD1	TRBJ1-1	TRBV25-1	.	TGTGCCACCACGAGGACAGGGATGGAGAACACTGAAGCTTTCTTT	CATTRTGMENTEAFF
.	TRBJ1-5	TRBV28	.	TGTGCCAGCAGCCCGACAGGTAAATTCAATCAGCCCCAGCATTTT	CASSPTGKFNQPQHF
TRBD2	TRBJ2-7	TRBV29-1	.	TGCAGCGTTGGTGTGACTAGCGGGATGAAGTACGAGCAGTACTTC	CSVGVTSGMKYEQYF
TRBD1	TRBJ1-1	TRBV6-6	.	TGTGCCAGCAGTGAGACAGGGTTTACTGAAGCTTTCTTT	CASSETGFTEAFF
.	TRBJ2-7	TRBV30	.	TGTGCCTGGAGTGGACAGGCCGAGCAGTACTTC	CAWSGQAEQYF
.	TRBJ2-1	TRBV7-2	.	TGTGCCAGCAGCTTAGGGTGGGGGCCCTACAATGAGCAGTTCTTC	CASSLGWGPYNEQFF
.	TRBJ1-5	TRBV7-8	.	TGTGCCAGCAGCCCCACGCCGGGTGGCGTCAATCAGCCCCAGCATTTT	CASSPTPGGVNQPQHF
.	TRBJ1-1	TRBV7-2	once	TGTGCCAGCAGCCCACGTTTGGGGTCCATGAACACTGAAGCTTTCTTT	CASSPRLGSMNTEAFF
.	TRBJ1-2	TRBV12-3/TRBV12-4	.	TGTGCCAGCAGTTTTGACATCCTGTATGGCTACACCTTC	CASSFDILYGYTF